This entry features one T cell receptor beta chain sequence. Antigen specificity is unknown. These data belong to a study of cytomegalovirus exposure and HLA in healthy donors. Background on the study: Researchers found that approximately 77% of over 350 genotyped donors fell within the Caucasian-associated ancestry cluster.

Findings and limits, study-wide: CMV serostatus was the only immune exposure information that was available. Analysis was carried out at a later point, and it linked a missense DCLRE1C variant to TCR beta V- and J-gene trimming.

Looked up from germline, CDR1 is MNHEY and CDR2 is SMNVEV (reference sequence). The CDR3 has 13 residues. V lost 9 bases, J lost 8 bases, and 16 bases lay in between. 13 Jbeta primers and 60 Vbeta primers were used for the PCR. Libraries were prepared by immunoSEQ multiplex PCR; TCRdb keeps only in-frame clonotypes and omits some of them. The table has 120,000 to 150,000 clones, around 65% seen once. This chain joins TRBV27 and TRBJ1-4; D possibly corresponds to TRBD1 (6 bases). The clonotype comes from a woman in her 30s in good health and CMV-seropositive. The specimen sequenced was PBMCs. The CDR3 sequence: CASTGGGREKLFF. The CDR3 DNA reads TGTGCCAGTACCGGCGGGGGCCGAGAAAAACTGTTTTTT.